This T cell receptor beta chain comes out of a study of T cell responses to AZD1222 COVID-19 vaccine. Study-level results: It should be noted that donors were predominantly white British and more often female, and clonal diversity was possibly underestimated.

There are 13 residues in the CDR3. Germline V gene data show CDR1 as SGHRS and CDR2 as YFSETQ. V lost 0 bases, J lost 5 bases, and 6 bases lay in between. Clones were read by immunoSEQ multiplex PCR, and TCRdb kept only the in-frame ones, dropping some. The profile covers about 120,000 clones, with roughly nine tenths appearing a single time and 5% to 5.5% taken by the ten largest. With respect to this clone: Its antigen is not known.

Sequences were derived from peripheral blood, sampled on day 0 of AZD1222 vaccination. The rearrangement links TRBV5-1 to TRBJ2-1; D is ambiguous. The TCR originated in an adult in good health. CDR3 DNA: TGCGCCAGCAGCTTGGTTGTACACAATGAGCAGTTCTTC. It yields the protein CASSLVVHNEQFF.